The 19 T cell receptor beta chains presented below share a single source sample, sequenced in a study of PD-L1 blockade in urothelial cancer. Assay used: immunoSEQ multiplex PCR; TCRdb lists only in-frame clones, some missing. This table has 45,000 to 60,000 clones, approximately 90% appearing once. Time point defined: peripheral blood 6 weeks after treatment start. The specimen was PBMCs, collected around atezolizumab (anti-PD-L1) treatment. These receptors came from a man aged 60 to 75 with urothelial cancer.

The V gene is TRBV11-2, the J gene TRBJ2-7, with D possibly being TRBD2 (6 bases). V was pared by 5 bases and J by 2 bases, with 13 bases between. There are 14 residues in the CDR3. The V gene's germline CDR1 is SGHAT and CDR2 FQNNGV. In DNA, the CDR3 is TGTGCCAGCAGCCTTGCGGCGGGGACCTACGAGCAGTACTTC. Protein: CASSLAAGTYEQYF.

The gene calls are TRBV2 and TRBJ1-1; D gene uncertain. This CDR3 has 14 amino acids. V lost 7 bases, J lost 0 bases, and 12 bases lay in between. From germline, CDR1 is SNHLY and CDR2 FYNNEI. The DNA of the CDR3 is TGTGCCAGCACCTTAGCGGGCATGAACACTGAAGCTTTCTTT. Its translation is CASTLAGMNTEAFF.

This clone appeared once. CDR3 loop: CASSEGGASYEQYF. The CDR3 nucleotides are TGTGCCAGCAGTGAGGGAGGGGCCTCCTACGAGCAGTACTTC. This chain links TRBV25-1 with TRBJ2-7; 7 positions agree with TRBD2. V gave up 3 bases and J gave up 0 bases; unmatched junction bases: 2. Germline CDR1 is MGHDK and CDR2 is SYGVNS. The CDR3 is 14 amino acids.

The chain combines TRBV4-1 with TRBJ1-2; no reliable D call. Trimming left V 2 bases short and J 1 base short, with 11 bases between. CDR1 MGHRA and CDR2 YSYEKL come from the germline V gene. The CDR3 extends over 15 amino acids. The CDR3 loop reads CASSQQSFGNYGYTF. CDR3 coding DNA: TGCGCCAGCAGCCAACAGTCCTTTGGTAACTATGGCTACACCTTC.

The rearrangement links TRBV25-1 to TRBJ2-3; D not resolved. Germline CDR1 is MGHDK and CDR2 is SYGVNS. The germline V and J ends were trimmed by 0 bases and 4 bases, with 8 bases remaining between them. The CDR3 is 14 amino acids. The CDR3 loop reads CASSEYETADTQYF. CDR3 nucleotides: TGTGCCAGCAGTGAATATGAAACGGCAGATACGCAGTATTTT.

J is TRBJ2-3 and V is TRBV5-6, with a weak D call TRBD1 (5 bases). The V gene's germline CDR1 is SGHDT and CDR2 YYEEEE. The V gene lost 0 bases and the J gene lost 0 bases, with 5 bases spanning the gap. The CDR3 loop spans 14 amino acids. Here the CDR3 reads CASSLGQSTDTQYF. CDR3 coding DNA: TGTGCCAGCAGCTTGGGACAGAGCACAGATACGCAGTATTTT.

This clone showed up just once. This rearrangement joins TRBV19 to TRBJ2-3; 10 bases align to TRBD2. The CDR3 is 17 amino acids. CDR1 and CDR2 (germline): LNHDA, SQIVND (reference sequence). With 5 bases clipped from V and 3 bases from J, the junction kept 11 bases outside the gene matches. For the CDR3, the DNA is TGTGCCAGTAGTTCCCGCGGGACTAGCGCACGAACAGATACGCAGTATTTT. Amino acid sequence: CASSSRGTSARTDTQYF.

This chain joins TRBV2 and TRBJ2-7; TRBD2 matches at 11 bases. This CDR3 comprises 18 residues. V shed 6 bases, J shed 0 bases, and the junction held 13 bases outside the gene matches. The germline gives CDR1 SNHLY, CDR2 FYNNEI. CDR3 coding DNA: TGTGCCAGCAGGAGGGGGCTAGCGGGGGGTTCGGCCTCCTACGAGCAGTACTTC. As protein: CASRRGLAGGSASYEQYF.

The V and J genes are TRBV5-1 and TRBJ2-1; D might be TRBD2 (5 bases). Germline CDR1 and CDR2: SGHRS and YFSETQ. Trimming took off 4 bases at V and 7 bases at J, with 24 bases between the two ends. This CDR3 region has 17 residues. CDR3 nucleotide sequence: TGCGCCAGCAGCGAAGGTAGCGTCCCGAGAGGAGCGAATGAGCAGTTCTTC. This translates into CASSEGSVPRGANEQFF.

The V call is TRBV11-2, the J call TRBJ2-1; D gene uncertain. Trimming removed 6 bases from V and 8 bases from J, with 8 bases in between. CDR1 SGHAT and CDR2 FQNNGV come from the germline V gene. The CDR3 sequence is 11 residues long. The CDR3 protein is CASSRGDEQFF. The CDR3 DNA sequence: TGTGCCAGCAGTCGCGGCGATGAGCAGTTCTTC.

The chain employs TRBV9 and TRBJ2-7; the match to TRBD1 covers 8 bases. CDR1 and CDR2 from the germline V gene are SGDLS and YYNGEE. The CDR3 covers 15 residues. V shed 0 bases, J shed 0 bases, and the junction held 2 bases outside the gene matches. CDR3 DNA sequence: TGTGCCAGCAGCGTAGCACAGGGGGGCTCCTACGAGCAGTACTTC. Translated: CASSVAQGGSYEQYF.

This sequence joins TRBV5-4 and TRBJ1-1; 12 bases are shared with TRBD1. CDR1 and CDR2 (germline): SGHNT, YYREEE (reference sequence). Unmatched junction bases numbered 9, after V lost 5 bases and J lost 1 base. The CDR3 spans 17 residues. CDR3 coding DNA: TGTGCCAGCAGAAGCCATGGGACAGGGGGCAGGAACACTGAAGCTTTCTTT. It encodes CASRSHGTGGRNTEAFF. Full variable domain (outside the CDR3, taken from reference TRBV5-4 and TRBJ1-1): ETGVTQSPTHLIKTRGQQVTLRCSSQSGHNTVSWYQQALGQGPQFIFQYYREEENGRGNFPPRFSGLQFPNYSSELNVNALELDDSALYLCASRSHGTGGRNTEAFFGQGTRLTVV.

The CDR3 spells CASSLSGEETQYF. The CDR3 nucleotides are TGTGCCAGCAGCTTATCGGGGGAAGAGACCCAGTACTTC. The chain is built from TRBV7-2 and TRBJ2-5, with D perhaps TRBD2 (6 bases). The V end was cut by 2 bases, the J end by 3 bases, with 7 bases between. This CDR3 has 13 amino acids. Looked up from germline, CDR1 is SGHTA and CDR2 is FQGNSA.

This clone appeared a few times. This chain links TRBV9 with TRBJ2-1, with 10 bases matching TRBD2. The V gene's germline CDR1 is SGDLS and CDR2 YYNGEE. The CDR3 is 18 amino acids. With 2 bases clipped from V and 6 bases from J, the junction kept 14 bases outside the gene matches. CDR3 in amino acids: CASSVPPVAGGIRNEQFF. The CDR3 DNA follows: TGTGCCAGCAGCGTCCCCCCTGTAGCGGGAGGAATCCGCAATGAGCAGTTCTTC.

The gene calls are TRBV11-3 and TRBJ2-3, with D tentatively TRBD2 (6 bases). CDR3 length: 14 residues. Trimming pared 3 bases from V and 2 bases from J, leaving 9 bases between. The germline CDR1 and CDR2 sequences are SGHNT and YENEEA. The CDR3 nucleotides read TGTGCCAGCAGCTTTGGCGGGGACACAGATACGCAGTATTTT. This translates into CASSFGGDTDTQYF. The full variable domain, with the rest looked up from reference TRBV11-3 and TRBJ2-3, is EAGVVQSPRYKIIEKKQPVAFWCNPISGHNTLYWYLQNLGQGPELLIRYENEEAVDDSQLPKDRFSAERLKGVDSTLKIQPAELGDSAVYLCASSFGGDTDTQYFGPGTRLTVL.

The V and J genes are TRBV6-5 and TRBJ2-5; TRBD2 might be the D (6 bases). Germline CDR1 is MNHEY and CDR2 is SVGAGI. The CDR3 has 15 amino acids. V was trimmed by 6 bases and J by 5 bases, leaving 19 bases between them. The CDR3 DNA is TGTGCCAGCAGCCCGAGGACCGGGGCGGGGGAGACCCAGTACTTC. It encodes CASSPRTGAGETQYF.

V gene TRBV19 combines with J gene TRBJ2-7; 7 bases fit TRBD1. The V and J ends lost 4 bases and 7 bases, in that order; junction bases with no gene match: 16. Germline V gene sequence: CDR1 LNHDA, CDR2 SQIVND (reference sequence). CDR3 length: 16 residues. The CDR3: CASSTFWDQGVPEQYF. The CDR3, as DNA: TGTGCCAGTAGTACCTTTTGGGACCAGGGGGTACCTGAGCAGTACTTC.

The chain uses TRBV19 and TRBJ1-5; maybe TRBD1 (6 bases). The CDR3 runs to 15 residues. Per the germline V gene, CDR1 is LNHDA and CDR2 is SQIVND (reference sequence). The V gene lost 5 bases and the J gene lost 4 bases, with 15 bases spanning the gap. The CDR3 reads CASSFRQVQNQPQHF. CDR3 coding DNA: TGTGCCAGTAGTTTCCGACAGGTGCAAAATCAGCCCCAGCATTTT.

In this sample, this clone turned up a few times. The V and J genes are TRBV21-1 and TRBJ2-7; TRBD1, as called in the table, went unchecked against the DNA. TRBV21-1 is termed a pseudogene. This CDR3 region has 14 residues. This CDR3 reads CASSRGGQGYEQYF. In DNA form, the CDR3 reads TGTGCCAGCAGCCGCGGGGGACAGGGTTACGAGCAGTACTTC.